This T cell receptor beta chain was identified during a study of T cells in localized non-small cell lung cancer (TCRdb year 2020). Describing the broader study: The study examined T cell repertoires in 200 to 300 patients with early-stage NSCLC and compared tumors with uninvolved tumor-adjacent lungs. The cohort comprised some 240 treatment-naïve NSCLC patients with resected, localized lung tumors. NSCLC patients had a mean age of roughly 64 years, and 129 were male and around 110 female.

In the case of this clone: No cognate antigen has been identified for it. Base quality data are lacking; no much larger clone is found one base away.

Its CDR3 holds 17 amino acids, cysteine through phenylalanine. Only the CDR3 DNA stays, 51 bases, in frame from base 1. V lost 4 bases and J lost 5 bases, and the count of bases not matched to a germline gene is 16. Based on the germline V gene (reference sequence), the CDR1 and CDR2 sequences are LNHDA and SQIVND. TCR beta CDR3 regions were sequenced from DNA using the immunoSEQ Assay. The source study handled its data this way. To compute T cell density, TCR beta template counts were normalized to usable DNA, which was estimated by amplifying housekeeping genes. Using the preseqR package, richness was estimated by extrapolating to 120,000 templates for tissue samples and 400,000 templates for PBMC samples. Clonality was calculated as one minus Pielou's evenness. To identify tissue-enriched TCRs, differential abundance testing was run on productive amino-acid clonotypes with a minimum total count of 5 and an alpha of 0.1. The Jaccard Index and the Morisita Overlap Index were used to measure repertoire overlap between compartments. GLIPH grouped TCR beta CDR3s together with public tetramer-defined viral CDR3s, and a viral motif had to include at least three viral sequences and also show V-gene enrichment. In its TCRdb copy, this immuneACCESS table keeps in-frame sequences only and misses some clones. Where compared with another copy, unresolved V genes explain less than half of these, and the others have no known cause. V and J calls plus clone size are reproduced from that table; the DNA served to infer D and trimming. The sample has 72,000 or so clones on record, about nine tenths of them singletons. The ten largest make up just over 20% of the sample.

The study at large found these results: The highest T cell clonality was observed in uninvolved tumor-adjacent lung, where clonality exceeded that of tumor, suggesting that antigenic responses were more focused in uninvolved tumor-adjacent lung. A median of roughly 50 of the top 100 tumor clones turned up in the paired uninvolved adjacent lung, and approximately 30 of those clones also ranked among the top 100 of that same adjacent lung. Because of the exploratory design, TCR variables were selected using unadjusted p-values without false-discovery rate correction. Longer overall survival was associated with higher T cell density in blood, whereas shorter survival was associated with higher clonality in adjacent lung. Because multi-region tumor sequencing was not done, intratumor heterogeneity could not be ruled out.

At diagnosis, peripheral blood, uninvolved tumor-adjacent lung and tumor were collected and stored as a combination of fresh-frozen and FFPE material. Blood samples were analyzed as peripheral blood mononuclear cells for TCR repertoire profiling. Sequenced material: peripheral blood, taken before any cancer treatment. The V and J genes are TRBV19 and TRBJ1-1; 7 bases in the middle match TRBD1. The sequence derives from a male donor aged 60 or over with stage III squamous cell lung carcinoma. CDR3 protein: CASSREAFRGRWTEAFF. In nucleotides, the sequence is TGTGCCAGTAGTAGAGAAGCCTTCAGGGGGAGGTGGACTGAAGCTTTCTTT. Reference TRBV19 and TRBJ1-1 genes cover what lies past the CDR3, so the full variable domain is DGGITQSPKYLFRKEGQNVTLSCEQNLNHDAMYWYRQDPGQGLRLIYYSQIVNDFQKGDIAEGYSVSREKKESFPLTVTSAQKNPTAFYLCASSREAFRGRWTEAFFGQGTRLTVV.